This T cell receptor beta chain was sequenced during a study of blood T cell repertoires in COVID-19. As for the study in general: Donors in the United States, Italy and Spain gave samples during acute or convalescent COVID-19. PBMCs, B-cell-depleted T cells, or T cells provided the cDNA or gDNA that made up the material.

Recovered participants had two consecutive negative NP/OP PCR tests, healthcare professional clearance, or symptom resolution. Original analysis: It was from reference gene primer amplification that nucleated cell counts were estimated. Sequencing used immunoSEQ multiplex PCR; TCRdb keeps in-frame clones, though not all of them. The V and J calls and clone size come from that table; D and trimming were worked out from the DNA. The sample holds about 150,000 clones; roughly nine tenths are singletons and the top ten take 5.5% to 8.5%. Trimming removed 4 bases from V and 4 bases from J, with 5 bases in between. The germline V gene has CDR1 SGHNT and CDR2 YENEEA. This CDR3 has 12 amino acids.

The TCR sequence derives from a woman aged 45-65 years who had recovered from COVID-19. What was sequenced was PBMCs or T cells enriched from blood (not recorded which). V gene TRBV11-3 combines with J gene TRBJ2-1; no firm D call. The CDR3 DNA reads TGTGCCAGCAGCTCCACATACAATGAGCAGTTCTTC. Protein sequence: CASSSTYNEQFF.